This TCR beta chain was recovered during a study of CD8 T cells in ankylosing spondylitis. Whole-study findings and limits: A CD8+ phenotype characterized the disease-linked clones, which were relatively rare in peripheral blood. Several highly homologous variants made up a TCR beta motif, and this motif appeared characteristic of ankylosing spondylitis blood. Clones linked to disease were reported to show significant enrichment in matched ankylosing spondylitis synovial fluid.

Turning to this clonotype: Antigen specificity is unknown. A much larger clone lies a single base off, so this may be a read error.

Quantitative 5'-RACE was performed with molecular barcodes, and it yielded the TCR beta libraries. TCRdb analysed the 5' RACE reads with MiXCR anew, one entry per CDR3 protein. This table has 250,000 to 400,000 distinct CDR3 sequences, around a tenth appearing once. The CDR3 spans 14 residues. Germline-derived CDR1 and CDR2 are SGHRS and YFSETQ. The TCR was taken from a female donor with ankylosing spondylitis or in good health (not recorded which). Sequenced input: blood, either unsorted or a sorted T cell fraction (not recorded which). The chain links TRBV5-1 to TRBJ1-2; 8 bases match TRBD1. CDR3: CASSRTGGPDGFTF. In DNA, the CDR3 is TGCGCCAGCAGCCGTACAGGGGGACCTGATGGCTTCACCTTC.